This TCR beta chain was captured by sequencing in a study of beta chain features in type 1 diabetes. Study-level points and caveats: Small HLA sub-analyses could not settle whether HLA shapes TCRB rearrangement. In all four CD4+ subsets, TCRB CDR3 length was significantly, moderately reduced in type 1 diabetes.

Each population that was sorted was more than 98% pure. Trimming pared 0 bases from V and 4 bases from J, leaving 9 bases between. Germline CDR1 and CDR2: LNHNV and YYDKDF (reference sequence). This CDR3 is 14 amino acids long. Investigators reverse transcribed all isolated RNA, so they sequenced expressed TCRB transcripts. Naive, central memory and regulatory T cell samples produced a mean of approximately 4 million reads. Profiled with immunoSEQ multiplex PCR; TCRdb holds only in-frame clones, not every one. The data hold some 280,000 clones, with over 11% observed a single time. Comment on this clone: Its specificity is unknown.

The clonotype was recovered from a man between 25 and 39 years old with type 1 diabetes. Sequencing used naive CD4+ T cells from blood. The genes are TRBV15 and TRBJ2-5; a possible D gene is TRBD1 (5 bases). CDR3 sequence reads: CATSRDMQGETQYF. In nucleotides, the CDR3 is TGTGCCACCAGCAGAGATATGCAGGGAGAGACCCAGTACTTC.